One and the same sample provided the 15 T cell receptor beta chains below, sequenced in a study of blood T cell repertoires in COVID-19. Profiling relied on immunoSEQ multiplex PCR, and the TCRdb table lists in-frame clones only, not all of them. The sample shows 200,000 to 250,000 clones, around 90% of them seen only once. Material for sequencing was PBMCs or T cells enriched from blood (not recorded which). These receptors were collected from a woman in her thirties who had been exposed to COVID-19.

The J gene is TRBJ1-2, the V gene TRBV9, with D hard to call. Germline CDR1 SGDLS, CDR2 YYNGEE. This CDR3 has 11 residues. V dropped 9 bases and J dropped 7 bases, with 13 bases sitting between them. The CDR3 spells CATEGKAGYTF. The CDR3 nucleotides are TGTGCCACCGAGGGTAAGGCTGGCTACACCTTC.

This sequence joins TRBV29-1 and TRBJ2-3; possible D gene TRBD2, 6 bases. The CDR3 loop spans 18 amino acids. V gave up 3 bases and J gave up 4 bases, with 26 bases separating them. Per the germline V gene, CDR1 is SQVTM and CDR2 is ANQGSEA. CDR3 DNA: TGCAGCGTTGATTTGCTCCTAATGGCTCCCTCGGGGGCAGATACGCAGTATTTT. Translated, it gives CSVDLLLMAPSGADTQYF.

This chain uses TRBV19 with TRBJ1-3, with a weak D call TRBD1 (5 bases). CDR1 LNHDA and CDR2 SQIVND come from the germline V gene (reference sequence). The V and J ends lost 11 bases and 0 bases respectively, with 14 bases between them. The CDR3 sequence is 14 residues long. The CDR3 DNA sequence: TGTGCCTCAGAGACAGTCAGCTCTGGAAACACCATATATTTT. Encoded protein: CASETVSSGNTIYF.

The chain employs TRBV19 and TRBJ1-5; 9 bases fit TRBD1. V trimming: 4 bases; J trimming: 7 bases; junction bases outside the gene matches: 8. Germline lookup yields CDR1 LNHDA and CDR2 SQIVND (reference sequence). This CDR3 has 15 residues. CDR3 nucleotides: TGTGCCAGTAGTACGGGACAGGGAATGGGGCAGCCCCAGCATTTT. Its translation: CASSTGQGMGQPQHF.

This chain connects TRBV13 to TRBJ2-1; the match to TRBD2 covers 8 bases. Per germline, CDR1 PRHDT and CDR2 FYEKMQ (reference sequence). Trimming removed 6 bases from V and 5 bases from J; junction bases left unmatched: 6. The CDR3 consists of 14 residues. CDR3 sequence: CASSPTSGHNEQFF. The CDR3 DNA follows: TGTGCCAGCAGTCCCACTAGCGGACACAATGAGCAGTTCTTC.

This chain connects TRBV12-2 to TRBJ1-5. TRBV12-2 is a recognized pseudogene. This CDR3 comprises 21 residues. The chain's CDR3 is CASRLEVSGGNPRNSNQPQHF. The CDR3 region has the DNA TGTGCAAGTCGCTTAGAGGTGAGCGGGGGGAACCCAAGGAATAGCAATCAGCCCCAGCATTTT.

This clone was recorded only once. This sequence joins TRBV6-5 and TRBJ1-5; no clear D. The CDR3 extends over 12 amino acids. V was pared by 10 bases and J by 7 bases, with 14 bases between. Germline assignment: CDR1 MNHEY and CDR2 SVGAGI. The CDR3 is CATTLGRQPQHF. The CDR3 region has the DNA TGTGCCACGACACTGGGGAGGCAGCCCCAGCATTTT.

This chain links TRBV7-2 with TRBJ2-5, with 7 bases fitting TRBD1. This CDR3 comprises 14 residues. CDR1 and CDR2 from the germline V gene are SGHTA and FQGNSA. V lost 3 bases, J lost 0 bases, and 1 base stayed unmatched. DNA of the CDR3: TGTGCCAGCAGCTTGACAGGGTACCAAGAGACCCAGTACTTC. This sequence encodes CASSLTGYQETQYF.

The chain carries TRBV5-5 and TRBJ1-5; D uncertain. The CDR3 loop spans 15 amino acids. Trimming stripped 5 bases from V and 3 bases from J, with 15 bases between. The germline CDR1 and CDR2 sequences are SGHKS and YYEKEE (reference sequence). The CDR3 nucleotides are TGTGCCAGCAGACCCTCAGACAAGACCAATCAGCCCCAGCATTTT. Translation gives CASRPSDKTNQPQHF.

J is TRBJ1-1 and V is TRBV10-3; D remains ambiguous. Deletions cut 6 bases from V and 1 base from J, with 6 bases between. The germline gives CDR1 ENHRY, CDR2 SYGVKD. The CDR3 has 12 residues. This chain's CDR3 is CAISGSNTEAFF. CDR3 coding DNA: TGTGCCATCAGCGGTTCGAACACTGAAGCTTTCTTT.

This clone was counted between two and nine times. This chain links TRBV11-2 with TRBJ1-1; TRBD1 aligns across 8 bases. The CDR3 is made up of 14 amino acids. CDR1 is SGHAT, CDR2 FQNNGV, per germline. The V gene end was trimmed by 7 bases and the J gene end by 4 bases; junction bases not matched to a gene: 8. As DNA, the CDR3 is TGTGCCAGCAACCAGGGGGCGGGTGGCACTGAAGCTTTCTTT. Encoded protein: CASNQGAGGTEAFF.

The gene calls are TRBV14 and TRBJ2-7; 9 nucleotides align to TRBD2. CDR1 SGHDN and CDR2 FVKESK come from the germline V gene. This CDR3 spans 12 amino acids. Unmatched junction bases numbered 3, after V lost 4 bases and J lost 8 bases. CDR3 region: CASSPGTSKQYF. The CDR3 region has the DNA TGTGCCAGCAGCCCGGGGACTAGCAAGCAGTACTTC.

In its sample, this clone was seen once. The V call is TRBV30, the J call TRBJ2-1, with D tentatively TRBD2 (6 bases). Germline values: CDR1 GTSNPN, CDR2 SVGIG (reference sequence). The CDR3 has 14 residues. Trimming stripped 2 bases from V and 4 bases from J, with 12 bases between. As DNA, the CDR3 is TGTGCCTGGAGTCTCCTAGCGCGGTACAATGAGCAGTTCTTC. Residues: CAWSLLARYNEQFF.

V and J are TRBV27 and TRBJ2-7; TRBD1 agrees at 12 bases. V lost 5 bases, J lost 8 bases, and 10 bases stayed unmatched. The CDR3 has 15 amino acids. In germline, CDR1 is MNHEY, CDR2 SMNVEV (reference sequence). The CDR3 DNA sequence: TGTGCCAGCAGTCGAATGGGGGACAGGGGGCGCAAGCAGTACTTC. Protein: CASSRMGDRGRKQYF.

The chain is built from TRBV10-2 and TRBJ2-1; 9 bases agree with TRBD2. The V and J ends lost 11 bases and 4 bases, in that order; junction bases with no gene match: 12. The germline V gene encodes CDR1 WSHSY and CDR2 SAAADI. The CDR3 runs 15 residues. The CDR3 bases are TGCGCCGCCTGGAGGGAGACTAGCGGATACAATGAGCAGTTCTTC. Protein: CAAWRETSGYNEQFF.